This entry lists 22 T cell receptor beta chains sequenced from one sample in a study of shared clonotypes between healthy human individuals. TCRdb's table, derived via immunoSEQ multiplex PCR, lists solely in-frame clones and lacks some. Altogether 950,000 to 1,200,000 clones are present, approximately 77% being singletons, with the ten largest covering 0.89%. Material for sequencing was memory CD4+ T cells from PBMCs. The subset was: CD45RA-negative fraction. The source of these receptors is a man aged 18 to 29 in good health. Some clones in this sample may be carry-over from other donors' samples.

The gene calls are TRBV11-2 and TRBJ1-2, with no clear D. The germline V gene has CDR1 SGHAT and CDR2 FQNNGV. V lost 5 bases to trimming and J lost 5 bases, with 18 bases between them. This CDR3 contains 15 residues. The CDR3 nucleotides are TGTGCCAGCAGCCCCCGGACCGAGGTCGGGTATGGCTACACCTTC. The encoded protein is CASSPRTEVGYGYTF.

The CDR3 nucleotides are TGTGCCAGCAGCTTTTCCTGGACAGGCTCGATAGAGACCCAGTACTTC. This translates into CASSFSWTGSIETQYF. The chain combines TRBV7-9 with TRBJ2-5; 7 bases map to TRBD1. The germline gives CDR1 SEHNR, CDR2 FQNEAQ (reference sequence). The junction had 11 bases not matched to a gene; V was cut back by 3 bases and J by 4 bases. The CDR3 spans 16 residues.

The chain recombines TRBV28 with TRBJ1-5; 7 bases map to TRBD1. Germline trimming cut 5 bases from V and 1 base from J; bases unmatched to any gene: 11. This CDR3 comprises 17 residues. CDR1 and CDR2 from the germline V gene are MDHEN and SYDVKM. The CDR3 DNA follows: TGTGCCAGCAGTCTCCCCTTACAGGGGTTGAGCAATCAGCCCCAGCATTTT. Translation gives CASSLPLQGLSNQPQHF. Using reference TRBV28 and TRBJ1-5 for the parts outside the CDR3, the full variable domain is DVKVTQSSRYLVKRTGEKVFLECVQDMDHENMFWYRQDPGLGLRLIYFSYDVKMKEKGDIPEGYSVSREKKERFSLILESASTNQTSMYLCASSLPLQGLSNQPQHFGDGTRLSIL.

The J gene is TRBJ2-5, the V gene TRBV2; TRBD1 matches 9 bases. The germline gives CDR1 SNHLY, CDR2 FYNNEI. The CDR3 covers 15 residues. V dropped 4 bases and J dropped 1; count of bases not matched to a gene: 4. CDR3 loop: CASSGGQGPQETQYF. CDR3 bases: TGTGCCAGCAGTGGGGGACAGGGCCCCCAAGAGACCCAGTACTTC.

The chain carries TRBV7-2 and TRBJ2-3, with TRBD2 matching 8 bases. In germline, CDR1 is SGHTA, CDR2 FQGNSA. The V and J ends lost 6 bases and 4 bases, in that order; junction bases with no gene match: 12. The length of the CDR3 is 16 residues. This CDR3 reads CASSRRAGVGADTQYF. CDR3 nucleotides: TGTGCCAGCAGTCGAAGAGCGGGAGTGGGGGCAGATACGCAGTATTTT.

The chain has TRBV7-9 and TRBJ2-6; D is ambiguous. The CDR3 totals 16 residues. V was shortened by 6 bases and J by 4 bases, with 16 bases between the two germline ends. Germline values: CDR1 SEHNR, CDR2 FQNEAQ (reference sequence). DNA of the CDR3: TGTGCCAGCAGACAGTATGATAGATCCGGGGCCAACGTCCTGACTTTC. Translating it yields CASRQYDRSGANVLTF.

In regard to this clone: A read error may explain this, as a much larger clone is one base away. The V call is TRBV4-2, the J call TRBJ2-6, with D maybe TRBD2 (5 bases). The CDR3 totals 16 residues. CDR1 is LGHNA, CDR2 YNFKEQ, per germline. The CDR3 region is CASGQDLGSGANVLTF. CDR3 coding DNA: TGTGCCAGCGGCCAAGATCTAGGGAGCGGGGCCAACGTCCTGACTTTC.

The chain couples TRBV5-6 to TRBJ2-7; no definite D call. This CDR3 is 12 amino acids long. Per germline, CDR1 SGHDT and CDR2 YYEEEE. Trimming stripped 4 bases from V and 5 bases from J, with 10 bases between. The CDR3 DNA is TGTGCCAGCAGCGTCACCCACGACGAGCAGTACTTC. This codes for CASSVTHDEQYF.

The rearrangement uses TRBV2 and TRBJ2-6; 11 nucleotides agree with TRBD1. This CDR3 has 17 residues. CDR1 is SNHLY and CDR2 is FYNNEI in the germline V gene. The V and J ends lost 7 bases and 0 bases, in that order; junction bases with no gene match: 5. CDR3 nucleotides: TGTGCCAGCATGGGACAGGGGGAGGGCTCTGGGGCCAACGTCCTGACTTTC. Translating gives CASMGQGEGSGANVLTF.

This chain connects TRBV5-1 to TRBJ2-7, with D hard to call. Trimming took 0 bases from V and 4 from J, leaving 11 bases between them. Germline loops: CDR1 SGHRS, CDR2 YFSETQ. The CDR3 extends over 14 amino acids. DNA for the CDR3: TGCGCCAGCAGCTTGGGAGTTGGTGGATACGAGCAGTACTTC. Translation gives CASSLGVGGYEQYF. Full variable domain (remainder filled in from reference TRBV5-1 and TRBJ2-7): KAGVTQTPRYLIKTRGQQVTLSCSPISGHRSVSWYQQTPGQGLQFLFEYFSETQRNKGNFPGRFSGRQFSNSRSEMNVSTLELGDSALYLCASSLGVGGYEQYFGPGTRLTVT.

This clone was detected a few times. The chain combines TRBV5-6 with TRBJ1-2, with 8 bases that match TRBD1. Trimming took 2 bases from V and 3 from J; bases not matched to a gene: 3. The CDR3 length is 14 residues. Per the germline V gene, CDR1 is SGHDT and CDR2 is YYEEEE. CDR3 nucleotide sequence: TGTGCCAGCAGCTTATCAGGGGGCCACTATGGCTACACCTTC. Protein sequence: CASSLSGGHYGYTF.

J is TRBJ2-4 and V is TRBV28, with D perhaps matching TRBD1 or TRBD2 (7 bases each). The germline V gene has CDR1 MDHEN and CDR2 SYDVKM. The CDR3 covers 15 residues. V gave up 5 bases and J gave up 4 bases, with 15 bases separating them. The CDR3 sequence is CASSGQGGPKNIQYF. The CDR3, as DNA: TGTGCCAGCAGTGGCCAGGGGGGGCCTAAAAACATTCAGTACTTC.

The rearrangement links TRBV28 to TRBJ2-2; no clear D gene. Trimming removed 6 bases at V and 0 bases at J, with 17 bases between. Germline V gene sequence: CDR1 MDHEN, CDR2 SYDVKM. The CDR3 contains 17 residues. The CDR3 loop reads CASRPPRRASNTGELFF. As DNA, the CDR3 is TGTGCCAGCAGGCCCCCCCGCCGGGCCTCGAACACCGGGGAGCTGTTTTTT.

Comments on this clone: This specimen includes other DNA sequences encoding the same CDR3. The rearrangement joins TRBV2 to TRBJ1-4; no clear D. V lost 4 bases, J lost 7 bases, and 13 bases lay in between. The CDR3 runs 14 residues. The germline V gene encodes CDR1 SNHLY and CDR2 FYNNEI. This CDR3 is CASSVSGKGEKLFF. The CDR3 nucleotides are TGTGCCAGCAGTGTTTCCGGGAAAGGTGAAAAACTGTTTTTT.

The sample holds one count of this clone. CDR3 DNA: TGTGCCAGCAGCCCAGTAGGGACAGGGGGCCACTATGGCTACACCTTC. It codes for CASSPVGTGGHYGYTF. The rearrangement links TRBV21-1 to TRBJ1-2; the DNA was not used to check the table's D call, TRBD1. TRBV21-1 is deemed a pseudogene. The CDR3 has 16 residues.

The chain links TRBV11-2 to TRBJ2-1, with 8 positions matching TRBD2. CDR1 and CDR2 from the germline V gene are SGHAT and FQNNGV. V gave up 5 bases and J gave up 9 bases; unmatched junction bases: 9. CDR3 size: 14 residues. CDR3 coding DNA: TGTGCCAGCAGCCCCGGGGGGCTAGCGGGTGAGCAGTTCTTC. Translation gives CASSPGGLAGEQFF.

In the case of this clone: Since a far larger clone is one base different, this is likely a read error. The chain uses TRBV6-4 and TRBJ2-6; D gene uncertain. Germline V gene data show CDR1 as MRHNA and CDR2 as SNTAGT. This CDR3 has 14 amino acids. V was pared by 7 bases and J by 0 bases, with 7 bases between. The CDR3 bases are TGTGCCAGCACCGATTTCTCTGGGGCCAACGTCCTGACTTTC. Translated, it gives CASTDFSGANVLTF.

This chain joins TRBV30 and TRBJ2-7; no clear D gene. This CDR3 is 14 amino acids long. V dropped 7 bases and J dropped 2 bases, with 18 bases sitting between them. The germline V gene encodes CDR1 GTSNPN and CDR2 SVGIG (reference sequence). The DNA for the CDR3 is TGTGCCTCGGGTCCCCGAGCCAGCGCCTACGAGCAGTACTTC. Translating it yields CASGPRASAYEQYF.

The CDR3 DNA follows: TGTGCCAGCAGCTACTACCTCAGGGTTGGTGGAAACACCATATATTTT. Amino acid sequence: CASSYYLRVGGNTIYF. V and J are TRBV7-2 and TRBJ1-3; TRBD1 might be the D (5 bases). Trimming pared 4 bases from V and 3 bases from J, leaving 16 bases between. This CDR3 has 16 residues. The germline CDR1 and CDR2 sequences are SGHTA and FQGNSA.

The J gene is TRBJ2-1, the V gene TRBV2; no firm D call. The CDR3 is 14 amino acids. Germline loops: CDR1 SNHLY, CDR2 FYNNEI. V was cut by 6 bases and J by 8 bases, with 17 bases left in between. The DNA for the CDR3 is TGTGCCAGCAGGACCGGGTCCCGTACCGATGAGCAGTTCTTC. This codes for CASRTGSRTDEQFF.

This clone came up once. This chain joins TRBV5-4 and TRBJ1-1; TRBD1 agrees at 9 bases. The CDR3 length is 15 residues. Germline CDR1 reads SGHNT; CDR2 reads YYREEE (reference sequence). V was clipped by 2 bases and J by 5 bases; unmatched bases: 7. The CDR3 loop reads CASSLLQGAGTEAFF. The CDR3 DNA reads as TGTGCCAGCAGCTTATTACAGGGGGCTGGGACTGAAGCTTTCTTT.

This sequence joins TRBV19 and TRBJ2-6, with TRBD1 matching 8 bases. The CDR3 consists of 15 residues. Trimming removed 10 bases from V and 1 base from J; junction bases left unmatched: 6. Looked up from germline, CDR1 is LNHDA and CDR2 is SQIVND (reference sequence). The DNA for the CDR3 is TGTGCCACGAGGGACAGGCGTTCTGGGGCCAACGTCCTGACTTTC. This gives the protein CATRDRRSGANVLTF. The whole variable domain, remainder taken from reference TRBV19 and TRBJ2-6, is DGGITQSPKYLFRKEGQNVTLSCEQNLNHDAMYWYRQDPGQGLRLIYYSQIVNDFQKGDIAEGYSVSREKKESFPLTVTSAQKNPTAFYLCATRDRRSGANVLTFGAGSRLTVL.